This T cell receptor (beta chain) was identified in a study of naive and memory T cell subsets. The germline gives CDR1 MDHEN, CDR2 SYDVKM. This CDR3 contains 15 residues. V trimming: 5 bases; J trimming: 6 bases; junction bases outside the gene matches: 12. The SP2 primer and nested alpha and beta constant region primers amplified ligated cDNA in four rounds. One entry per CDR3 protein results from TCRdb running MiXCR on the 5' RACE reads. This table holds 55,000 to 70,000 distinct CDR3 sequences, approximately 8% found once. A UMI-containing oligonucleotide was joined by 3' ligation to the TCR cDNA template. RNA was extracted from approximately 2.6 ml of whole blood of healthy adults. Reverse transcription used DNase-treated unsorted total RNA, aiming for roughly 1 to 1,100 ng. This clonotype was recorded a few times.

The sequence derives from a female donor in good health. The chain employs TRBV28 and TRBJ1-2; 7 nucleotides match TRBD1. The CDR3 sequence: CASSALTGFRNGYTF. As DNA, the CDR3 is TGTGCCAGCAGTGCCCTGACAGGGTTCAGGAATGGCTACACCTTC.